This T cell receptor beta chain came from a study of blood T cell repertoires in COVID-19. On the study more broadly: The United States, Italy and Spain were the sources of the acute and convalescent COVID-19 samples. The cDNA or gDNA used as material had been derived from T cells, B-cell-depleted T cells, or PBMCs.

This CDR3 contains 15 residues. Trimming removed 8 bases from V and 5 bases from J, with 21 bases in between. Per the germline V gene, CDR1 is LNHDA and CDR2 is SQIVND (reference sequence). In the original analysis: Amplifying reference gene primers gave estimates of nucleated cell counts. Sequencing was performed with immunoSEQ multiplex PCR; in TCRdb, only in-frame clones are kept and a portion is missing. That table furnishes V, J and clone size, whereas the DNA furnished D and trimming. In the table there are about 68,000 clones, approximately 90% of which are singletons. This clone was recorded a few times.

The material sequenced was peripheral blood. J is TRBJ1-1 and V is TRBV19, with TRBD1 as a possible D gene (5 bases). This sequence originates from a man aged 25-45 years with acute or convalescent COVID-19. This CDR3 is CASSLMGGTGTEAFF. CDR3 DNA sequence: TGTGCCAGTTCCCTCATGGGGGGGACGGGGACTGAAGCTTTCTTT.